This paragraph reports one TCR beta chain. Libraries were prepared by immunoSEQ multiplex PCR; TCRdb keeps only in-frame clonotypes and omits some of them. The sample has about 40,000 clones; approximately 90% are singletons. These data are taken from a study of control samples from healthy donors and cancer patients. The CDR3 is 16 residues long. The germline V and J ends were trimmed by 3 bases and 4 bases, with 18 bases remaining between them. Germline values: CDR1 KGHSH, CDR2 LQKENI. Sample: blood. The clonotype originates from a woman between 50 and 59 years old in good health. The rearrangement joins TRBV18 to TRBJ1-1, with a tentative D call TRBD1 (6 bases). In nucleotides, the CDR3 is TGTGCCAGCTCACCTTCCCAGGGGCAGGGAGGCACTGAAGCTTTCTTT. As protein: CASSPSQGQGGTEAFF.